The 14 T cell receptor beta chains below were found in one sample sequenced in a study of blood T cell repertoires in COVID-19. Using immunoSEQ multiplex PCR, the repertoire was profiled, and TCRdb retains in-frame clones only, with some absent. Here the sample spans roughly 330,000 clones, nearly 90% being singletons. Sequencing was done on a sample of PBMCs or T cells enriched from blood (not recorded which). The receptors originated from a woman in her twenties or thirties who had recovered from COVID-19.

The chain couples TRBV5-6 to TRBJ2-6; 12 bases map to TRBD1. This CDR3 comprises 19 residues. Trimming cost V 4 bases and J 4 bases; bases outside gene matches: 12. Germline V gene data show CDR1 as SGHDT and CDR2 as YYEEEE. CDR3 coding DNA: TGTGCCAGCAGCCGGTTCGCGGGACAGGGGGCTTCCGGGGCCAACGTCCTGACTTTC. Amino acid sequence: CASSRFAGQGASGANVLTF.

This chain joins TRBV27 and TRBJ1-1; TRBD1 matches at 9 bases. The CDR3 runs 13 residues. After removal of 6 bases from V and 10 bases from J, the junction contained 9 bases not matched to a gene. Looked up from germline, CDR1 is MNHEY and CDR2 is SMNVEV (reference sequence). The CDR3 DNA reads TGTGCCAGCAGGGGACAGGGATTACTGGGAGCTTTCTTT. As protein: CASRGQGLLGAFF.

The table lists this clone with a count of one. Its ends do not fully match the called genes, so a read error is possible. The V and J genes are TRBV7-7 and TRBJ1-1; D is uncertain. The CDR3 loop spans 13 amino acids. Germline V gives CDR1 SSHAT, CDR2 FNYEAQ (reference sequence). CDR3 DNA sequence: TGTGCTAGCAGCTTGACGGGAGACACTGAAGCTTTCTTT. Translation gives CASSLTGDTEAFF.

CDR3 amino acids: CASSEQANSPLHF. The CDR3 DNA reads as TGTGCCAGCAGTGAACAGGCGAATTCACCCCTCCACTTT. The gene calls are TRBV6-4 and TRBJ1-6, with TRBD1 as a possible D gene (5 bases). Trimming left V 3 bases short and J 7 bases short, with 7 bases between. The CDR3 is 13 residues long. CDR1 and CDR2 from the germline V gene are MRHNA and SNTAGT.

The chain has TRBV19 and TRBJ1-2, with TRBD1 matching over 7 bases. The CDR3 is made up of 19 amino acids. Germline lookup yields CDR1 LNHDA and CDR2 SQIVND (reference sequence). V was pared by 5 bases and J by 6 bases, with 24 bases of the junction left unmatched. In nucleotides, the CDR3 is TGTGCCAGTAGTCGTCTCTGGGCCGGACAGGTTGTTGACGCTCATGGCTACACCTTC. The encoded protein is CASSRLWAGQVVDAHGYTF.

This clone has only one observation. This chain joins TRBV30 and TRBJ2-2; TRBD2 is a possible D gene (6 bases). Germline lookup yields CDR1 GTSNPN and CDR2 SVGIG (reference sequence). The CDR3 contains 14 residues. V was trimmed by 0 bases and J by 7 bases, leaving 12 bases between them. The CDR3 spells CAWSVTGTGGELFF. The CDR3 coding sequence is TGTGCCTGGAGTGTAACCGGGACTGGCGGGGAGCTGTTTTTT. The whole variable domain, remainder taken from reference TRBV30 and TRBJ2-2, is SQTIHQWPATLVQPVGSPLSLECTVEGTSNPNLYWYRQAAGRGLQLLFYSVGIGQISSEVPQNLSASRPQDRQFILSSKKLLLSDSGFYLCAWSVTGTGGELFFGEGSRLTVL.

This chain joins TRBV19 and TRBJ1-1; 11 bases agree with TRBD1. The CDR3 covers 17 residues. Per the germline V gene, CDR1 is LNHDA and CDR2 is SQIVND (reference sequence). The trim removed 5 bases at V and 0 bases at J, leaving 8 bases unmatched. The CDR3 DNA is TGTGCCAGTAGTCCAAGGGACAGGGGGTCCCTGAACACTGAAGCTTTCTTT. Its translation: CASSPRDRGSLNTEAFF.

The chain couples TRBV19 to TRBJ1-2; D is possibly TRBD1 (5 bases). V lost 4 bases, J lost 4 bases, and 22 bases lay in between. From germline, CDR1 is LNHDA and CDR2 SQIVND (reference sequence). The CDR3 sequence is 17 residues long. For the CDR3, the DNA is TGTGCCAGTAGTAATCGACGGACAACCAGAGTACTCTATGGCTACACCTTC. Translation gives CASSNRRTTRVLYGYTF.

A note on this clone: One end of the junction does not line up with germline, which may come from a read error. The rearrangement links TRBV7-2 to TRBJ1-2; D call uncertain. CDR3 length equals 13 residues. Germline assignment: CDR1 SGHTA and CDR2 FQGNSA. The CDR3 spells CASSLKNGRGFGF. The CDR3, as DNA: TGTGCCAGCAGCCTTAAAAACGGTCGAGGTTTCGGTTTC.

The gene calls are TRBV9 and TRBJ2-3; a possible D gene is TRBD2 (6 bases). Germline lookup yields CDR1 SGDLS and CDR2 YYNGEE. The CDR3 consists of 15 residues. Trimming pared 1 base from V and 0 bases from J, leaving 9 bases between. In nucleotides, the CDR3 is TGTGCCAGCAGCGTATGGGGGACTAGCACAGATACGCAGTATTTT. It specifies CASSVWGTSTDTQYF.

The count of this clone is one. This chain connects TRBV30 to TRBJ1-1; D unresolved. Trimming shortened V by 1 base and J by 3 bases, and 12 bases separated the two germline ends. Germline CDR1 is GTSNPN and CDR2 is SVGIG (reference sequence). The CDR3 spans 14 residues. The CDR3 loop is CAWSGRIADTEAFF. DNA of the CDR3: TGTGCCTGGAGTGGCCGTATAGCGGACACTGAAGCTTTCTTT.

This rearrangement joins TRBV29-1 to TRBJ1-2, with TRBD1 matching over 12 bases. V lost 7 bases and J lost 7; bases outside the gene matches: 4. CDR3 length: 12 amino acids. The germline V gene has CDR1 SQVTM and CDR2 ANQGSEA. DNA of the CDR3: TGCAGCGGGGGACAGGGGGCTCGTGGCTACACCTTC. This codes for CSGGQGARGYTF.

The chain carries TRBV27 and TRBJ2-7, with D perhaps matching TRBD2 (6 bases). The CDR3 consists of 13 residues. Germline CDR1 MNHEY, CDR2 SMNVEV (reference sequence). The V end lost 6 bases, the J end lost 5 bases, and 14 bases lay between the germline ends. CDR3 protein: CASSWGLGNEQYF. The CDR3 nucleotides read TGTGCCAGCAGCTGGGGACTGGGGAACGAGCAGTACTTC.

V is TRBV7-8 and J is TRBJ1-5; a possible D gene is TRBD1 (5 bases). The V gene lost 5 bases and the J gene lost 2 bases, with 7 bases spanning the gap. Germline V gives CDR1 SGHVS, CDR2 FQNEAQ. This CDR3 spans 13 amino acids. The CDR3: CASSAGGNQPQHF. The DNA for the CDR3 is TGTGCCAGCAGCGCGGGGGGCAATCAGCCCCAGCATTTT.